A single sample gave rise to the 23 T cell receptor beta chains below, sequenced in a study of PD-1 blockade in classical Hodgkin lymphoma. Sequencing was performed with immunoSEQ multiplex PCR; in TCRdb, only in-frame clones are kept and a portion is missing. This sample has 100,000 or so clones; over 75% occur once, and the top ten carry about 2.9%. Time point specified: cycle 4 day 1 (C4D1), after about 6 weeks of nivolumab. All the patients suffered relapse after autologous stem cell transplantation, and brentuximab vedotin exposure differed. Here the sequenced sample was peripheral blood mononuclear cells (PBMCs), taken before the fourth cycle of nivolumab. The receptors stem from a human donor with classical Hodgkin lymphoma.

In nucleotides, the CDR3 is TGTGCCAGCAGTGAGGTGCAGGGAAGCACAGATACGCAGTATTTT. Residues: CASSEVQGSTDTQYF. This chain joins TRBV6-1 and TRBJ2-3; D might be TRBD1 (5 bases). This CDR3 has 15 residues. Trimming left V 3 bases short and J 0 bases short, with 10 bases between. Germline V lookup: CDR1 MNHNS, CDR2 SASEGT.

The chain employs TRBV6-6 and TRBJ1-1; no firm D call. The germline gives CDR1 MNHNY, CDR2 SVGAGI (reference sequence). The ends were cut back, 4 bases at V and 5 bases at J, with 8 bases in the middle. This CDR3 is built from 12 residues. The chain's CDR3 is CASSSLGTEAFF. In DNA, the CDR3 is TGTGCCAGCAGTTCCCTGGGGACTGAAGCTTTCTTT.

This clone occurred once. The rearrangement uses TRBV7-8 and TRBJ2-7, with TRBD1 identical over 8 bases. The length of the CDR3 is 15 residues. The germline CDR1 and CDR2 sequences are SGHVS and FQNEAQ. With 2 bases clipped from V and 3 bases from J, the junction kept 6 bases outside the gene matches. CDR3 residues: CASSLSAGGFYEQYF. CDR3 in DNA: TGTGCCAGCAGCTTATCGGCAGGGGGCTTCTACGAGCAGTACTTC.

V usage is TRBV4-1 and J usage is TRBJ2-1, with 8 bases matching TRBD1. Trimming removed 1 base from V and 8 bases from J; junction bases left unmatched: 1. The CDR3 runs 13 residues. Germline values: CDR1 MGHRA, CDR2 YSYEKL. The CDR3 spells CASSQARGHEQFF. The CDR3 DNA follows: TGCGCCAGCAGCCAAGCCAGGGGGCATGAGCAGTTCTTC.

V usage is TRBV6-5 and J usage is TRBJ1-5, with 7 bases fitting TRBD1. From germline, CDR1 is MNHEY and CDR2 SVGAGI. J was trimmed by 2 bases and V by 5 bases; bases with no gene match: 6. The CDR3 loop spans 15 amino acids. For the CDR3, the DNA is TGTGCCAGCAGTATGGACAGGCCGGGCAATCAGCCCCAGCATTTT. Translation: CASSMDRPGNQPQHF.

This clone was recorded once. The V gene is TRBV19, the J gene TRBJ2-3, with a tentative D call TRBD1 (6 bases). V shed 3 bases and J shed 5 bases, with 18 bases lying between them. Germline CDR1 LNHDA, CDR2 SQIVND (reference sequence). The CDR3 has 16 amino acids. The CDR3 sequence is CASSIRTGRRLDTQYF. In nucleotides, the CDR3 is TGTGCCAGTAGTATCAGAACAGGGCGCCGATTAGATACGCAGTATTTT. Full variable domain (rest looked up from reference TRBV19 and TRBJ2-3): DGGITQSPKYLFRKEGQNVTLSCEQNLNHDAMYWYRQDPGQGLRLIYYSQIVNDFQKGDIAEGYSVSREKKESFPLTVTSAQKNPTAFYLCASSIRTGRRLDTQYFGPGTRLTVL.

This chain uses TRBV27 with TRBJ2-1; D remains unclear. Germline V gene data show CDR1 as MNHEY and CDR2 as SMNVEV (reference sequence). V lost 4 bases, J lost 4 bases, and 11 bases lay in between. CDR3 length: 14 amino acids. The CDR3 is CASSSTLQYNEQFF. In nucleotides, the CDR3 is TGTGCCAGCAGTTCGACGCTGCAGTACAATGAGCAGTTCTTC.

The CDR3 DNA sequence: TGTGCCAGCAGTTTTAGCGGGGGGACCACGACAGATACGCAGTATTTT. This sequence encodes CASSFSGGTTTDTQYF. The chain carries TRBV6-5 and TRBJ2-3; 10 positions match TRBD2. The germline V gene has CDR1 MNHEY and CDR2 SVGAGI. The trim removed 4 bases at V and 3 bases at J, leaving 7 bases unmatched. This CDR3 has 16 amino acids.

The chain is built from TRBV19 and TRBJ2-1; 9 bases align to TRBD2. V dropped 5 bases and J dropped 9; count of bases not matched to a gene: 5. The CDR3 contains 13 residues. Germline V gene data show CDR1 as LNHDA and CDR2 as SQIVND (reference sequence). The CDR3 bases are TGTGCCAGTAGTGGCGGGGGGGCCGTTGAGCAGTTCTTC. Protein product: CASSGGGAVEQFF.

V is TRBV6-6 and J is TRBJ1-1; TRBD1 is a possible D gene (5 bases). CDR1 is MNHNY and CDR2 is SVGAGI in the germline V gene (reference sequence). The CDR3 has 14 residues. Trimming removed 0 bases at V and 6 bases at J, with 11 bases between. The CDR3 reads CASSYSPIQAEAFF. CDR3 nucleotide sequence: TGTGCCAGCAGTTACTCCCCGATACAGGCTGAAGCTTTCTTT.

The rearrangement uses TRBV7-2 and TRBJ2-3, with D possibly matching TRBD2 (6 bases). CDR3 length: 15 residues. The V gene's germline CDR1 is SGHTA and CDR2 FQGNSA. V was cut by 2 bases and J by 1 base, with 10 bases left in between. CDR3 DNA sequence: TGTGCCAGCAGCTTATCGCGGGGACGCACAGATACGCAGTATTTT. It specifies CASSLSRGRTDTQYF.

The chain couples TRBV5-8 to TRBJ2-5, with D perhaps matching TRBD1 (5 bases). V dropped 1 base and J dropped 3 bases, with 25 bases sitting between them. The length of the CDR3 is 19 residues. The germline V gene has CDR1 SGHTS and CDR2 YDEGEE. In DNA, the CDR3 is TGTGCCAGCAGCTTGCTCTCAGGGTCTTACCCGAAATCCAAAGAGACCCAGTACTTC. It codes for CASSLLSGSYPKSKETQYF.

The chain joins TRBV11-2 to TRBJ1-6; D unresolved. Germline V gene lookup returns CDR1 SGHAT and CDR2 FQNNGV. Trimming pared 5 bases from V and 1 base from J, leaving 9 bases between. This CDR3 has 15 residues. In DNA, the CDR3 is TGTGCCAGCAGCCCCGGTCAGTCCTATAATTCACCCCTCCACTTT. Protein sequence: CASSPGQSYNSPLHF.

The chain uses TRBV11-2 and TRBJ1-5; possibly TRBD1 for D (6 bases). Trimming took off 4 bases at V and 6 bases at J, with 16 bases between the two ends. This CDR3 is built from 15 residues. CDR1 SGHAT and CDR2 FQNNGV come from the germline V gene. The CDR3 is CASSSLRGGGQPQHF. CDR3 in DNA: TGTGCCAGCAGCTCTTTACGGGGAGGGGGTCAGCCCCAGCATTTT.

This clone showed up just a few times. The gene calls are TRBV18 and TRBJ2-1; 8 positions match TRBD1. The CDR3 sequence is 16 residues long. V lost 0 bases, J lost 6 bases, and 7 bases stayed unmatched. CDR1 is KGHSH, CDR2 LQKENI, per germline. The CDR3 here is CASSPPTTGVRNEQFF. The CDR3, as DNA: TGTGCCAGCTCACCACCCACGACAGGGGTACGCAATGAGCAGTTCTTC.

This clone has at least ten counts. The rearrangement uses TRBV19 and TRBJ1-4; 8 nucleotides align to TRBD1. The CDR3 has 17 residues. In germline, CDR1 is LNHDA, CDR2 SQIVND (reference sequence). J gave up 2 bases and V 6 bases, and 11 bases lay outside the gene matches. CDR3 DNA sequence: TGTGCCAGTAGCAACCCAGGGGGCGCGGAGACTAATGAAAAACTGTTTTTT. It specifies CASSNPGGAETNEKLFF.

The chain has TRBV7-2 and TRBJ1-2, with TRBD1 matching 8 bases. After removal of 1 base from V and 4 bases from J, the junction contained 5 bases not matched to a gene. The CDR3 is 15 amino acids. CDR1 and CDR2 (germline): SGHTA, FQGNSA. CDR3 bases: TGTGCCAGCAGCTTAGACAGGGGGGGAGGCTATGGCTACACCTTC. Translating it yields CASSLDRGGGYGYTF.

This chain links TRBV10-3 with TRBJ2-5, with D hard to call. V was cut by 8 bases and J by 2 bases, with 12 bases left in between. CDR3 length equals 13 residues. Germline loops: CDR1 ENHRY, CDR2 SYGVKD. CDR3 coding DNA: TGTGCCATCGGGTCAAGGGCTCAAGAGACCCAGTACTTC. Translating it yields CAIGSRAQETQYF.

This chain connects TRBV6-4 to TRBJ2-2; a weak D match, TRBD2 (5 bases). This CDR3 region has 15 residues. Per the germline V gene, CDR1 is MRHNA and CDR2 is SNTAGT. Trimming stripped 7 bases from V and 0 bases from J, with 12 bases between. In nucleotides, the CDR3 is TGTGCCAGCAAGGATAGCGCCCCGAACACCGGGGAGCTGTTTTTT. Translating it yields CASKDSAPNTGELFF.

The chain employs TRBV7-2 and TRBJ2-3, with D tentatively TRBD1 or TRBD2 (6 bases each). Looked up from germline, CDR1 is SGHTA and CDR2 is FQGNSA. The CDR3 totals 15 residues. Trimming pared 5 bases from V and 2 bases from J, leaving 14 bases between. In nucleotides, the CDR3 is TGTGCCAGCAGCCGGACGGGGGACAACACAGATACGCAGTATTTT. This encodes CASSRTGDNTDTQYF.

The chain employs TRBV5-1 and TRBJ2-1; weak D call: TRBD1 (6 bases). Germline assignment: CDR1 SGHRS and CDR2 YFSETQ. Trimming took off 4 bases at V and 8 bases at J, with 22 bases between the two ends. This CDR3 contains 16 residues. CDR3 in amino acids: CASSPFRGDGGDEQFF. CDR3 nucleotide sequence: TGCGCCAGCAGCCCCTTTAGAGGGGATGGGGGCGATGAGCAGTTCTTC.

The chain uses TRBV29-1 and TRBJ1-4, with D unclear. The V end was cut by 7 bases, the J end by 3 bases, with 9 bases between. This CDR3 spans 12 amino acids. Per the germline V gene, CDR1 is SQVTM and CDR2 is ANQGSEA. CDR3 sequence (DNA): TGCAGCGGCCGACATTCTAATGAAAAACTGTTTTTT. Protein product: CSGRHSNEKLFF. The full variable domain, completed using reference TRBV29-1 and TRBJ1-4, is SAVISQKPSRDICQRGTSLTIQCQVDSQVTMMFWYRQQPGQSLTLIATANQGSEATYESGFVIDKFPISRPNLTFSTLTVSNMSPEDSSIYLCSGRHSNEKLFFGSGTQLSVL.

This rearrangement joins TRBV19 to TRBJ2-7; D unclear. The CDR3 runs 14 residues. V shed 2 bases and J shed 7 bases, with 15 bases lying between them. CDR1 is LNHDA, CDR2 SQIVND, per germline (reference sequence). The CDR3 DNA reads TGTGCCAGTAGTATAAGTTGGAAAGGTGGAGAGCAGTACTTC. Amino acids: CASSISWKGGEQYF.